The rows below give T cell receptor beta chains drawn from one sample of a study of T-cell reconstitution after alpha-beta-depleted transplantation in children. MiXCR, run by TCRdb on the PCR reads, gives a single entry per CDR3 protein. The repertoire holds about 350,000 distinct CDR3 sequences, with around 15% as singletons. This specimen was PBMCs, mostly from graft donor cells, taken 360 days after TCRalphabeta/CD19-depleted stem cell transplant. These receptors were taken from a male patient under 10 years old who had a stem cell transplant for acute lymphoblastic leukemia, so the T cells may come from the graft donor. Each CDR3 is given with its conserved first and last residue. The D gene is left open where the match is weak. Clone sizes are given selectively: once, few, many, or a class where the clone is expanded.

TRBV28	TRBD2	TRBJ2-3	.	TGTGCCAGCAGTACCCCATTATATCGTAGCGGGAGAGGCACAGATACGCAGTATTTT	CASSTPLYRSGRGTDTQYF
TRBV28	TRBD2	TRBJ2-1	many	TGTGCCAGCAGTTTACGGTTCCTAGCGGGGGAGACCGGCAATGAGCAGTTCTTC	CASSLRFLAGETGNEQFF
TRBV5-1	TRBD2	TRBJ2-5	.	TGCGCCAGCAGCTTGGGACTAGCGGGAGACGGAGAGACCCAGTACTTC	CASSLGLAGDGETQYF
TRBV4-2	TRBD2	TRBJ2-3	many	TGTGCCAGCAGCCTAGTAGCGGGAGATAGACCAGATACGCAGTATTTT	CASSLVAGDRPDTQYF
TRBV20-1	.	TRBJ2-7	.	TGCAGTGCTAGATTGGGACGAGGGGCGTTTCTTAGCTCCTACGAGCAGTACTTC	CSARLGRGAFLSSYEQYF
TRBV7-9	.	TRBJ1-6	few	TGTGCCAGCAGCTTACAGGGGCTGGGGAATTCACCCCTCCACTTT	CASSLQGLGNSPLHF
TRBV9	TRBD1	TRBJ2-7	.	TGTGCCAGCAGCCCGCATGGGACAGGGGTCTACGAGCAGTACTTC	CASSPHGTGVYEQYF
TRBV20-1	.	TRBJ2-7	few	TGCAGTGCTAGTCAGGACTACGAGCAGTACTTC	CSASQDYEQYF
TRBV7-9	TRBD1	TRBJ1-1	few	TGTGCCAGCAGCTCGAACAGGGGGTCGGCGAACACTGAAGCTTTCTTT	CASSSNRGSANTEAFF
TRBV12-3/TRBV12-4	.	TRBJ2-3	.	TGTGCCAGCAGTAGACATGGAGATACGCAGTATTTT	CASSRHGDTQYF
TRBV10-3	.	TRBJ2-6	few	TGTGCCATCTGCAGGCTGGTGGCCTCTGGGGCCAACGTCCTGACTTTC	CAICRLVASGANVLTF
TRBV2	TRBD2	TRBJ2-7	many	TGTGCCAGCAGTGAAGCGGGACCTAGCGGTTTCTCCTACGAGCAGTACTTC	CASSEAGPSGFSYEQYF
TRBV4-1	TRBD2	TRBJ2-7	.	TGCGCCAGCAGCCAATCCCATCGACTAGCGGGAGTCTACGAGCAGTACTTC	CASSQSHRLAGVYEQYF
TRBV4-3	TRBD1	TRBJ2-5	.	TGCGCCAGCAGCCAAGGGTGGACAGGGGGCGTACGGGAGACCCAGTACTTC	CASSQGWTGGVRETQYF
TRBV5-1	.	TRBJ1-5	few	TGCGCCAGCAGCGACCAGGGCAGTTATAGCAATCAGCCCCAGCATTTT	CASSDQGSYSNQPQHF
TRBV5-1	TRBD2	TRBJ2-5	.	TGCGCCAGCAGCCCCGGGACTAGCCAAGAGACCCAGTACTTC	CASSPGTSQETQYF
TRBV5-1	TRBD1	TRBJ1-1	few	TGCGCCAGCAGCAAACAGGGGGCTCTCGCTGAAGCTTTCTTT	CASSKQGALAEAFF
TRBV5-5	.	TRBJ2-2	.	TGTGCCAGCAGCTTGAGCAGGGCGGAATGGGGGGAGCTGTTTTTT	CASSLSRAEWGELFF
TRBV3-1	.	TRBJ1-1	many	TGTGCCAGCAGCCAACCTGGACGGCACACTGAAGCTTTCTTT	CASSQPGRHTEAFF
TRBV5-1	.	TRBJ1-4	few	TGCGCCAGCAGGGGGGCTGGAGAAAAACTGTTTTTT	CASRGAGEKLFF
TRBV20-1	.	TRBJ2-5	many	TGCAGTGCTAAAGAAGCTGAAGAGACCCAGTACTTC	CSAKEAEETQYF
TRBV5-1	.	TRBJ2-7	few	TGCGCCAGCAGCTTGTATACCCCCAACTACGAGCAGTACTTC	CASSLYTPNYEQYF
TRBV28	.	TRBJ2-5	few	TGTGCCAGCAGTCAAACCCGAGAGACCCAGTACTTC	CASSQTRETQYF
TRBV20-1	.	TRBJ2-5	few	TGCAGTGCTATAGGTCGGGAACCCCAAGAGACCCAGTACTTC	CSAIGREPQETQYF
TRBV7-2	.	TRBJ2-6	many	TGTGCCAGCAGCTTAGGGCGGATGCTCGGGGCCAACGTCCTGACTTTC	CASSLGRMLGANVLTF
TRBV6-2/TRBV6-3	TRBD1	TRBJ2-7	few	TGTGCCAGCAGTTACCCCACCCGACAGGGCTGGCCCTACGAGCAGTACTTC	CASSYPTRQGWPYEQYF
TRBV27	.	TRBJ1-1	many	TGTGCCAGCAGTTTATTGGCTCCCCAGAACACTGAAGCTTTCTTT	CASSLLAPQNTEAFF
TRBV2	TRBD2	TRBJ2-3	few	TGTGCCAGCATGGGCGGGAGCGGGGATACGCAGTATTTT	CASMGGSGDTQYF
TRBV29-1	TRBD1	TRBJ2-7	few	TGCAGCGCACGGACAGGGGGCGTTTACGAGCAGTACTTC	CSARTGGVYEQYF
TRBV6-5	.	TRBJ2-7	many	TGTGCCAGCAGTTACCTCTACGAGCAGTACTTC	CASSYLYEQYF
TRBV4-1	.	TRBJ1-4	.	TGCGCCAGCAGCCAAGACTCATTAGGGACTAATGAAAAACTGTTTTTT	CASSQDSLGTNEKLFF
TRBV7-2	TRBD1	TRBJ2-7	.	TGTGCCAGCAGCTTGGGGGACAGGTACTACGAGCAGTACTTC	CASSLGDRYYEQYF
TRBV15	TRBD1	TRBJ2-5	many	TGTGCCACCAGCAGAGTTCCCCGACCTACAGGGGAGGAGACCCAGTACTTC	CATSRVPRPTGEETQYF
TRBV18	.	TRBJ2-1	few	TGTGCCAGCTCACCACCGATTGCGGAGCAGTTCTTC	CASSPPIAEQFF
TRBV5-1	TRBD1	TRBJ2-3	many	TGCGCCAGCAGTTTGGGACAGGTCACAGATACGCAGTATTTT	CASSLGQVTDTQYF
TRBV5-1	.	TRBJ2-7	.	TGCGCCAGCAGCTCCATGACAGGACGGGACGAGCAGTACTTC	CASSSMTGRDEQYF
TRBV12-3/TRBV12-4	.	TRBJ1-4	few	TGTGCCAGCACCCTCTCCCTTGCAACTAATGAAAAACTGTTTTTT	CASTLSLATNEKLFF
TRBV7-9	.	TRBJ1-1	few	TGTGCCAGCAGCTTAGCGAAGACGAACACTGAAGCTTTCTTT	CASSLAKTNTEAFF
TRBV11-2	.	TRBJ2-7	many	TGTGCCAGCAGCTTAAGTCACTCCACTTGGGAGCAGTACTTC	CASSLSHSTWEQYF
TRBV4-1	.	TRBJ1-2	few	TGCGCCAGCAGCCACGGCAGGGGAGACTATGGCTACACCTTC	CASSHGRGDYGYTF
TRBV5-1	.	TRBJ2-7	many	TGCGCCAGCAGCTTGGTGCTTAGCGCAAACTCCTACGAGCAGTACTTC	CASSLVLSANSYEQYF
TRBV28	TRBD1	TRBJ1-1	few	TGTGCCGCGACAGGGGATTTGGACACTGAAGCTTTCTTT	CAATGDLDTEAFF
TRBV20-1	.	TRBJ2-2	.	TGCAGTGCTAACGGGTGGTCCGGGGAGCTGTTTTTT	CSANGWSGELFF
TRBV4-1	.	TRBJ2-5	many	TGCGCCAGCAGCCACGAAAATACCGGGACGGAAGAGACCCAGTACTTC	CASSHENTGTEETQYF
TRBV6-2/TRBV6-3	.	TRBJ1-5	few	TGTGCCAGCAGGGCAGGGGTCCAGCCCCAGCATTTT	CASRAGVQPQHF
TRBV20-1	.	TRBJ2-1	.	TGCAGTGCTGGTGGGGGTCCCAAGGAGGGTGTGAATGAGCAGTTCTTC	CSAGGGPKEGVNEQFF
TRBV20-1	TRBD2	TRBJ2-7	few	TGCAGTGCTAGAGATTTTGGGACTAAGCGTCTTTCGTACGAGCAGTACTTC	CSARDFGTKRLSYEQYF
TRBV12-3/TRBV12-4	TRBD2	TRBJ2-2	many	TGTGCCAGCAGTTCCCGGGGGGCGAACACCGGGGAGCTGTTTTTT	CASSSRGANTGELFF
TRBV7-8	TRBD2	TRBJ2-1	few	TGTGCCAGCAGCCTTTCTAGCGGAGCATACAATGAGCAGTTCTTC	CASSLSSGAYNEQFF